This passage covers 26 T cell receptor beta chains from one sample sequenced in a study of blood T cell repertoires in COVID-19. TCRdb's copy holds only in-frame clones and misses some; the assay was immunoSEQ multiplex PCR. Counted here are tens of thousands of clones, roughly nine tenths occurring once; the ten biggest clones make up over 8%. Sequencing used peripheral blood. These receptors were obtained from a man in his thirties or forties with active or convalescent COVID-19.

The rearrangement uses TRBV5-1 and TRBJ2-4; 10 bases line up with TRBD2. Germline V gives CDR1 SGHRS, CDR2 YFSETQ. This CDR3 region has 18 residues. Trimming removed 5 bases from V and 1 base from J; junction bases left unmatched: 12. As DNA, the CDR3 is TGCGCCAGCAGGACGGCAGCGGGAGGGCCCTCGGCCAAAAACATTCAGTACTTC. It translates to CASRTAAGGPSAKNIQYF. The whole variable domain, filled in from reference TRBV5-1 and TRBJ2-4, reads KAGVTQTPRYLIKTRGQQVTLSCSPISGHRSVSWYQQTPGQGLQFLFEYFSETQRNKGNFPGRFSGRQFSNSRSEMNVSTLELGDSALYLCASRTAAGGPSAKNIQYFGAGTRLSVL.

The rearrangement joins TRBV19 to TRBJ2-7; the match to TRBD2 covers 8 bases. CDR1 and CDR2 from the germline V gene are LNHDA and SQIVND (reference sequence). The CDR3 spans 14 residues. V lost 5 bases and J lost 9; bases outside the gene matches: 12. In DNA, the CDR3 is TGTGCCAGTAGTCCCCGGACTAGCTCCATGGCGCAGTACTTC. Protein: CASSPRTSSMAQYF. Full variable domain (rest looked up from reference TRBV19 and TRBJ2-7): DGGITQSPKYLFRKEGQNVTLSCEQNLNHDAMYWYRQDPGQGLRLIYYSQIVNDFQKGDIAEGYSVSREKKESFPLTVTSAQKNPTAFYLCASSPRTSSMAQYFGPGTRLTVT.

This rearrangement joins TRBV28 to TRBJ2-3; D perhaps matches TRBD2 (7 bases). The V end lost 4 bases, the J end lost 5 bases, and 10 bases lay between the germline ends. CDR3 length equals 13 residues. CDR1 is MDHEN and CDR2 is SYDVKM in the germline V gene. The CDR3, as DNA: TGTGCCAGCAGTTCGGGGGGCGGAGATACGCAGTATTTT. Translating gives CASSSGGGDTQYF.

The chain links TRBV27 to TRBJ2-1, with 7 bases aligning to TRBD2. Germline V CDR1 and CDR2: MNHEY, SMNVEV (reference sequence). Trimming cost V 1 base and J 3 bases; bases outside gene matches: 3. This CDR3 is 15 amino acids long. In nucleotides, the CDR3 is TGTGCCAGCAGTTTATTCGCTAGCGGCTACAATGAGCAGTTCTTC. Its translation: CASSLFASGYNEQFF.

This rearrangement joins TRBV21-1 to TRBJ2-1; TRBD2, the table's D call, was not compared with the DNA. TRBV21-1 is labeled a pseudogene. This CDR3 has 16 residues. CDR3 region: CASNSGRAPPVNEQFF. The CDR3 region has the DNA TGTGCCAGCAATAGCGGGAGGGCCCCCCCCGTCAATGAGCAGTTCTTC.

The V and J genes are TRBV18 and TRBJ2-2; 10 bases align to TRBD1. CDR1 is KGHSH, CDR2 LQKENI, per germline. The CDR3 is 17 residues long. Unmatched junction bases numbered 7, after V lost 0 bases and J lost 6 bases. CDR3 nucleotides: TGTGCCAGCTCACCACCGTACGACAGGGGGCACGCCGGGGAGCTGTTTTTT. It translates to CASSPPYDRGHAGELFF.

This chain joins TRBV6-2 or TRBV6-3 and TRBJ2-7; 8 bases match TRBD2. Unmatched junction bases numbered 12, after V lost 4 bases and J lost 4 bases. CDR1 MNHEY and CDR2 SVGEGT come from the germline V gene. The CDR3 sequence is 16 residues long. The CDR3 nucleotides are TGTGCCAGCAGTTCTCTCCGGACTAGCCGCAGGTACGAGCAGTACGTC. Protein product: CASSSLRTSRRYEQYV.

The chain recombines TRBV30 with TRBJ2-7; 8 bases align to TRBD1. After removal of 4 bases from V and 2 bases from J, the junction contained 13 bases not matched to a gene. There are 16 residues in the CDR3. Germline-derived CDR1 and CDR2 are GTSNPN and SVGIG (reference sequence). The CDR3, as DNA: TGTGCCTGGACACGGACAGGGTGTACGAGCACCTACGAGCAGTACGTC. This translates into CAWTRTGCTSTYEQYV.

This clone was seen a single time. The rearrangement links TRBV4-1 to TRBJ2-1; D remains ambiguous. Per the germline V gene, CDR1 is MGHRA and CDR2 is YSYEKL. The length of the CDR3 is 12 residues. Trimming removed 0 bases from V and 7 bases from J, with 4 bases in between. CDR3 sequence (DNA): TGCGCCAGCAGCCAAGATCTTAATGAGCAGTTCTTC. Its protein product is CASSQDLNEQFF.

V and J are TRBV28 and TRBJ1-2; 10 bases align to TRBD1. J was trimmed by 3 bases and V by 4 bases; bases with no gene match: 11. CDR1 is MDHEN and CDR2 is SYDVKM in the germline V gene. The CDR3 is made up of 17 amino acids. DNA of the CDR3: TGTGCCAGCAGTTCTCCTCCCCGGACAGGGGGTGACTATGGCTACACCTTC. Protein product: CASSSPPRTGGDYGYTF.

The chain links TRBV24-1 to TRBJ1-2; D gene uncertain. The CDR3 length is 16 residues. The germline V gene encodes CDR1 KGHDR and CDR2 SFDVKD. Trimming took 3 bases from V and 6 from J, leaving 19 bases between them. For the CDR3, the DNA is TGTGCCACCAGTGATCCTTCACAGTCGCCCATGGATGGCTACACCTTC. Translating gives CATSDPSQSPMDGYTF.

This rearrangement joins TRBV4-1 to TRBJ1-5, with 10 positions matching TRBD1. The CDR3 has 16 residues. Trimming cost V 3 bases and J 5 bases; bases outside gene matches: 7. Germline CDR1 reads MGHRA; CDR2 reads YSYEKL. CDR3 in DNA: TGCGCCAGCAGCCACCGACAGGGGGCAAGCGATCAGCCCCAGCATTTT. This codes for CASSHRQGASDQPQHF.

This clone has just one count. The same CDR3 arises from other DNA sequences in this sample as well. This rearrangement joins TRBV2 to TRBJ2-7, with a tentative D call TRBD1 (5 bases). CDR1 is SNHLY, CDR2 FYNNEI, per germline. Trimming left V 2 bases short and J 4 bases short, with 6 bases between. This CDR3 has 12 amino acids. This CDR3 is CASSEQGYEQYF. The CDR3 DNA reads TGTGCCAGCAGTGAACAGGGATACGAGCAGTACTTC.

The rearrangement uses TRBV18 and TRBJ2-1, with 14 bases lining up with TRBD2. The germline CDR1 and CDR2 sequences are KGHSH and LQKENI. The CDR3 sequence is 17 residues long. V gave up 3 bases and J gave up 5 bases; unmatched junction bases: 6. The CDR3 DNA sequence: TGTGCCAGCTCACCTATGGGGACTAGCGGGGGAGACAATGAGCAGTTCTTC. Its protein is CASSPMGTSGGDNEQFF.

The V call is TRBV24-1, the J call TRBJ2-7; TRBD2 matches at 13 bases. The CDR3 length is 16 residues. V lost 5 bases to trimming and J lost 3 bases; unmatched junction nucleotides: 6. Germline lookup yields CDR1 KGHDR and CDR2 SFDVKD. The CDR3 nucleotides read TGTGCCACCAGTGCGACTAGCGGGGGGATATACTACGAGCAGTACTTC. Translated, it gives CATSATSGGIYYEQYF.

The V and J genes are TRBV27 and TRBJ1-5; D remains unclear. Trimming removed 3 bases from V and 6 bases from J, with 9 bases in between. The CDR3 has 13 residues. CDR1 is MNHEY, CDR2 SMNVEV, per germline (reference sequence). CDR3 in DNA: TGTGCCAGCAGTTTCGGGAGGGCTCAGCCCCAGCATTTT. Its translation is CASSFGRAQPQHF.

The DNA for the CDR3 is TGTGCCAGCATCTCCGGGACAGGCTCCTACGAGCAGTACTTC. Translated, it gives CASISGTGSYEQYF. The V gene is TRBV7-9, the J gene TRBJ2-7, with 8 bases matching TRBD1. V shed 7 bases and J 0 bases; nucleotides not matched to a gene: 5. Germline V gives CDR1 SEHNR, CDR2 FQNEAQ (reference sequence). The CDR3 covers 14 residues.

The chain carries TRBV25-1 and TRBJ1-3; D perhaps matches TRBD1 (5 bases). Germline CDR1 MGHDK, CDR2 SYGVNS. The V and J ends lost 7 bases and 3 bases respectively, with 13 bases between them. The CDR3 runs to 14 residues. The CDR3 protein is CASTPDMGGNTIYF. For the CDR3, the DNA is TGTGCCAGCACTCCGGACATGGGTGGAAACACCATATATTTT.

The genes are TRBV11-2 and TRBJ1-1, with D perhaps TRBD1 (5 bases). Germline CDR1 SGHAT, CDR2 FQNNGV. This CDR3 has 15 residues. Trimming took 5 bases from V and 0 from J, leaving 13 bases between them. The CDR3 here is CASSPGLGLNTEAFF. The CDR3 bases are TGTGCCAGCAGCCCCGGGCTGGGGCTGAACACTGAAGCTTTCTTT.

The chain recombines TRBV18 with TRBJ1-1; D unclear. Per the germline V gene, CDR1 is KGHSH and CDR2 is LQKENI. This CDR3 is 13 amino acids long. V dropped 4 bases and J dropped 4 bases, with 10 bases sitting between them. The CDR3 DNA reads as TGTGCCAGCTCACTAGCTGGGAGCACTGAAGCTTTCTTT. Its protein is CASSLAGSTEAFF.

The CDR3 spells CASSLERNQPQHF. The CDR3 DNA reads as TGTGCCAGCAGCTTAGAGAGGAATCAGCCCCAGCATTTT. The chain joins TRBV7-2 to TRBJ1-5; D remains unclear. This CDR3 has 13 amino acids. Trimming left V 1 base short and J 4 bases short, with 5 bases between. Germline values: CDR1 SGHTA, CDR2 FQGNSA.

This CDR3 reads CASSTGQIQETQYF. The CDR3, as DNA: TGTGCCAGCAGCACTGGACAGATACAAGAGACCCAGTACTTC. The chain carries TRBV7-9 and TRBJ2-5, with D maybe TRBD1 (6 bases). CDR3 length equals 14 residues. Between the trimmed V and J ends, which lost 5 bases and 2 bases, there was a span of 12 bases. CDR1 is SEHNR and CDR2 is FQNEAQ in the germline V gene (reference sequence).

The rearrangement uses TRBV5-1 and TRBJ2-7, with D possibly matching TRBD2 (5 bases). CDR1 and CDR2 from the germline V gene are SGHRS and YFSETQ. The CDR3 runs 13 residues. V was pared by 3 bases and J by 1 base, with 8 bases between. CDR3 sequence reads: CASSSGRSYEQYF. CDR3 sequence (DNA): TGCGCCAGCAGCTCGGGGAGATCCTACGAGCAGTACTTC.

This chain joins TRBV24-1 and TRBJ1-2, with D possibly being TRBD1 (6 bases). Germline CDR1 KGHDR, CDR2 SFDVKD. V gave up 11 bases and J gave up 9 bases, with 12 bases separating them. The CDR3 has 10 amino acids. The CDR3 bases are TGTGCCAGTTCCAGGGGTTGCTACACCTTC. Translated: CASSRGCYTF.

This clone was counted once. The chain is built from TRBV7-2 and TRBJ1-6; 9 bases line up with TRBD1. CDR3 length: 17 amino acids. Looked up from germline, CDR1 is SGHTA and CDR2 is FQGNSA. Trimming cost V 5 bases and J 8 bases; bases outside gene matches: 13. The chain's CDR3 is CASSIQGALSLDSPLHF. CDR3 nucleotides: TGTGCCAGCAGCATACAGGGGGCGCTCAGTCTGGATTCACCCCTCCACTTT.

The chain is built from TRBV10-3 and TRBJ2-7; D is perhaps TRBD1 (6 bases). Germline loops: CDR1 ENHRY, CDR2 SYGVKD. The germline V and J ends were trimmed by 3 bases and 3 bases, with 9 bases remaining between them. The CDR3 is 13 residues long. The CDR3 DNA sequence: TGTGCCATCAGTGATTCAGGGGACTACGAGCAGTACGTC. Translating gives CAISDSGDYEQYV.